Listed below are T cell receptor beta chains from one sample, sequenced in a study of molecular identifiers for immune sequencing clone quantification. TCRdb itself ran the PCR reads through MiXCR, one entry per CDR3 protein. The sample consists of about 640,000 distinct CDR3 sequences, just under 20% of them appearing once. Sequences were obtained from naive CD8+ T cells from blood, with Jurkat cell RNA spiked in. Receptors originate from a human donor in good health. Some libraries in this study had Jurkat cell RNA spiked in. Both conserved end residues are part of each CDR3. Fields, in order: D gene, J gene, V gene, clone size, CDR3 protein, CDR3 DNA. The D gene is left open where the match is weak. Rows give clone size only sometimes, using once, few, many, or a class for an expanded clone.

D: TRBD1
J: TRBJ1-5
V: TRBV28
size: many
CDR3: CASGPGTGDQPQHF
DNA: TGTGCCAGCGGCCCCGGGACAGGGGATCAGCCCCAGCATTTT

D: NA
J: TRBJ2-5
V: TRBV28
size: many
CDR3: CASSGTGATQYF
DNA: TGTGCCAGCAGTGGGACTGGAGCAACCCAGTACTTC

D: NA
J: TRBJ1-3
V: TRBV7-8
size: many
CDR3: CASSLAIYWTEAGNTIYF
DNA: TGTGCCAGCAGCTTAGCCATCTATTGGACAGAAGCTGGAAACACCATATATTTT

D: NA
J: TRBJ1-1
V: TRBV29-1
size: many
CDR3: CSVTRDVLNTEAFF
DNA: TGCAGCGTGACGAGGGACGTCCTGAACACTGAAGCTTTCTTT

D: TRBD1
J: TRBJ1-2
V: TRBV7-9
size: many
CDR3: CASSLTGADTYGYTF
DNA: TGTGCCAGCAGCTTGACAGGGGCAGACACCTATGGCTACACCTTC

D: TRBD2
J: TRBJ2-7
V: TRBV27
size: few
CDR3: CASNIAGGSAYEQYF
DNA: TGTGCCAGCAATATAGCGGGAGGGAGCGCCTACGAGCAGTACTTC

D: TRBD1
J: TRBJ1-3
V: TRBV7-9
size: many
CDR3: CASSGGTGGISGNTIYF
DNA: TGTGCCAGCAGCGGGGGAACAGGGGGGATCTCTGGAAACACCATATATTTT

D: NA
J: TRBJ1-2
V: TRBV10-3
size: NA
CDR3: CAISEGTGFYGYTF
DNA: TGTGCCATCAGTGAAGGGACGGGATTCTATGGCTACACCTTC

D: TRBD1
J: TRBJ1-6
V: TRBV9
size: many
CDR3: CASSETGTGISPLHF
DNA: TGTGCCAGCAGCGAGACCGGGACAGGGATCTCACCCCTCCACTTT

D: TRBD2
J: TRBJ2-2
V: TRBV6-2/TRBV6-3
size: NA
CDR3: CASSPILAGASGELFF
DNA: TGTGCCAGCAGCCCAATACTAGCGGGAGCCTCCGGGGAGCTGTTTTTT

D: NA
J: TRBJ1-1
V: TRBV7-9
size: many
CDR3: CASSPGPHPNTEAFF
DNA: TGTGCCAGCAGCCCCGGCCCGCACCCGAACACTGAAGCTTTCTTT

D: NA
J: TRBJ1-5
V: TRBV5-6
size: many
CDR3: CASSGAAVGNQPQHF
DNA: TGTGCCAGCAGCGGAGCAGCCGTTGGTAATCAGCCCCAGCATTTT

D: NA
J: TRBJ2-3
V: TRBV2
size: many
CDR3: CASRTGTQNADTQYF
DNA: TGTGCCAGCAGAACCGGGACCCAGAACGCAGATACGCAGTATTTT

D: NA
J: TRBJ2-7
V: TRBV27
size: NA
CDR3: CASSLTGPGSEQYF
DNA: TGTGCCAGCAGTTTAACTGGCCCGGGGTCCGAGCAGTACTTC

D: NA
J: TRBJ2-7
V: TRBV19
size: NA
CDR3: CASSTFWGASYEQYF
DNA: TGTGCCAGTAGTACTTTTTGGGGAGCCTCCTACGAGCAGTACTTC

D: TRBD2
J: TRBJ2-1
V: TRBV27
size: many
CDR3: CASTPGTSGNEQFF
DNA: TGTGCCAGCACCCCCGGGACTAGCGGCAATGAGCAGTTCTTC

D: TRBD2
J: TRBJ2-7
V: TRBV4-1
size: few
CDR3: CASSLGTSGVFSYEQYF
DNA: TGCGCCAGCAGCCTAGGGACTAGCGGGGTGTTCTCCTACGAGCAGTACTTC

D: TRBD1
J: TRBJ1-1
V: TRBV10-3
size: many
CDR3: CAISEGTGYTEAFF
DNA: TGTGCCATCAGTGAGGGGACAGGGTACACTGAAGCTTTCTTT

D: NA
J: TRBJ1-1
V: TRBV30
size: many
CDR3: CAWSWANTEAFF
DNA: TGTGCCTGGAGTTGGGCCAACACTGAAGCTTTCTTT

D: TRBD1
J: TRBJ1-1
V: TRBV6-5
size: many
CDR3: CASSYTRGPGAFF
DNA: TGTGCCAGCAGTTACACCAGGGGGCCGGGGGCTTTCTTT

D: NA
J: TRBJ2-3
V: TRBV27
size: NA
CDR3: CAGSLSDNTDTQYF
DNA: TGTGCCGGCAGTTTATCAGACAACACAGATACGCAGTATTTT

D: NA
J: TRBJ2-1
V: TRBV30
size: many
CDR3: CAWSVSGEQFF
DNA: TGTGCCTGGAGTGTAAGTGGGGAGCAGTTCTTC

D: NA
J: TRBJ1-2
V: TRBV18
size: few
CDR3: CASSPERDGYGYTF
DNA: TGTGCCAGCTCACCAGAAAGGGATGGCTATGGCTACACCTTC

D: NA
J: TRBJ2-5
V: TRBV5-6
size: few
CDR3: CASSLELSVTQYF
DNA: TGTGCCAGCAGCTTGGAGCTATCGGTGACCCAGTACTTC

D: TRBD2
J: TRBJ2-4
V: TRBV12-3/TRBV12-4
size: NA
CDR3: CASRVAGIAKNIQHF
DNA: TGTGCCAGCAGGGTAGCGGGTATAGCCAAAAACATTCAGCACTTC

D: NA
J: TRBJ2-1
V: TRBV9
size: NA
CDR3: CASSVGFSFNEQFF
DNA: TGTGCCAGCAGCGTAGGGTTTAGCTTCAATGAGCAGTTCTTC

D: NA
J: TRBJ2-1
V: TRBV7-9
size: many
CDR3: CASSLAPVQGNEQFF
DNA: TGTGCCAGCAGCTTAGCTCCGGTTCAGGGCAATGAGCAGTTCTTC

D: TRBD2
J: TRBJ2-3
V: TRBV19
size: NA
CDR3: CASSIGLAGVSDTQYF
DNA: TGTGCCAGTAGTATAGGACTAGCGGGAGTTTCAGATACGCAGTATTTT

D: TRBD2
J: TRBJ2-1
V: TRBV4-1
size: many
CDR3: CASSQAELAGAGNEQFF
DNA: TGCGCCAGCAGCCAAGCTGAACTAGCGGGGGCGGGGAATGAGCAGTTCTTC

D: NA
J: TRBJ2-2
V: TRBV7-9
size: few
CDR3: CASSLVGSAPTGELFF
DNA: TGTGCCAGCAGCTTAGTTGGTTCTGCCCCAACCGGGGAGCTGTTTTTT

D: TRBD1
J: TRBJ2-7
V: TRBV6-9
size: NA
CDR3: CASRGRGRIEQYF
DNA: TGTGCCAGCAGGGGCAGGGGGCGTATTGAGCAGTACTTC

D: NA
J: TRBJ2-4
V: TRBV24-1
size: many
CDR3: CATEPGLAKNIQYF
DNA: TGTGCCACTGAGCCGGGACTAGCCAAAAACATTCAGTACTTC

D: TRBD2
J: TRBJ2-3
V: TRBV7-2
size: many
CDR3: CASSLVPGLAGGRDTQYF
DNA: TGTGCCAGCAGCTTAGTTCCGGGACTAGCGGGAGGCCGAGATACGCAGTATTTT

D: TRBD2
J: TRBJ2-3
V: TRBV27
size: many
CDR3: CASMEGLVTDTQYF
DNA: TGTGCCAGCATGGAGGGACTAGTCACAGATACGCAGTATTTT